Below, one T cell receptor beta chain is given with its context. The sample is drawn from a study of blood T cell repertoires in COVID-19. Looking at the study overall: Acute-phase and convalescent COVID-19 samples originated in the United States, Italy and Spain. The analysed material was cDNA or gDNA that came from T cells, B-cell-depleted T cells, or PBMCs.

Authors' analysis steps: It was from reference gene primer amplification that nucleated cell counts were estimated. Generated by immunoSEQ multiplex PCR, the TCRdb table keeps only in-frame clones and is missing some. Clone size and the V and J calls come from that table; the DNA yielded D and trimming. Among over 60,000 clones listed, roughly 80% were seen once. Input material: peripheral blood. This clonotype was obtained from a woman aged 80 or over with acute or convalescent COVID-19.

CDR3 nucleotide sequence: TGTGCCAGCAGCCTTGGGACAGGGAAATACGAGCAGTACTTC. Its protein is CASSLGTGKYEQYF. The genes are TRBV7-9 and TRBJ2-7; TRBD1 agrees at 9 bases. From germline, CDR1 is SEHNR and CDR2 FQNEAQ (reference sequence). This CDR3 is built from 14 residues. J lost 4 bases, V lost 5 bases, and 6 bases had no gene match.